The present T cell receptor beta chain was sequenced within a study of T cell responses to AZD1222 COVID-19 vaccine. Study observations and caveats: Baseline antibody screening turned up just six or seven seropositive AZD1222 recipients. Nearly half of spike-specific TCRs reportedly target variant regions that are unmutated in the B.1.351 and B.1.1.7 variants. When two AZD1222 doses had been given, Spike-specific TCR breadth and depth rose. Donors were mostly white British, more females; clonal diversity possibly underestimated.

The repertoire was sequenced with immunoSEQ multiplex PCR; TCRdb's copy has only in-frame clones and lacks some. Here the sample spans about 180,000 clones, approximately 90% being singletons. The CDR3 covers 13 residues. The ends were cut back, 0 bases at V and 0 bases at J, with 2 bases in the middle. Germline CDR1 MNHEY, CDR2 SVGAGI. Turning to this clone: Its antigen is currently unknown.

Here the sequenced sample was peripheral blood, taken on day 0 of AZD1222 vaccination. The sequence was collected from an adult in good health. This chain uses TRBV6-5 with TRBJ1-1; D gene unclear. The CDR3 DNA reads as TGTGCCAGCAGTTACTCGATGAACACTGAAGCTTTCTTT. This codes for CASSYSMNTEAFF.